This entry lists 5 T cell receptor beta chains sequenced from one sample in a study of blood T cell repertoires in COVID-19. Here immunoSEQ multiplex PCR was the method, and the copy in TCRdb shows in-frame clones only, minus some. The sample includes about 250,000 clones, around 87% of them seen just once. Sequenced: PBMCs or T cells enriched from blood (not recorded which). Source of these receptors: a woman aged 18-29 years who had recovered from COVID-19.

This clone was detected once. The CDR3 DNA is TGCGCCAGCAGCCTCCCGATCCCAGGCAGCAGCCCCCTCCATGAGCAGTTCTTC. Translation: CASSLPIPGSSPLHEQFF. This rearrangement joins TRBV4-1 to TRBJ2-1, with D hard to call. In germline, CDR1 is MGHRA, CDR2 YSYEKL. The V end was cut by 4 bases, the J end by 8 bases, with 27 bases between. CDR3 size: 18 residues.

The V gene is TRBV7-9, the J gene TRBJ1-2; D may be TRBD1 (6 bases). The germline CDR1 and CDR2 sequences are SEHNR and FQNEAQ (reference sequence). The ends were cut back, 4 bases at V and 8 bases at J, with 14 bases in the middle. The CDR3 runs 13 residues. This CDR3 is CASSYEGRGGYTF. The CDR3, as DNA: TGTGCCAGCAGCTATGAGGGCAGGGGCGGCTACACCTTC.

This clone appeared a few times. This chain links TRBV11-2 with TRBJ2-3; 12 bases line up with TRBD2. J lost 1 base, V lost 3 bases, and 2 bases had no gene match. Germline V gene lookup returns CDR1 SGHAT and CDR2 FQNNGV. The CDR3 has 16 amino acids. CDR3 nucleotide sequence: TGTGCCAGCAGCTTTCTAGCGGGGGGGGGCACAGATACGCAGTATTTT. Protein sequence: CASSFLAGGGTDTQYF.

The chain is built from TRBV5-4 and TRBJ2-5; D is possibly TRBD1 (6 bases). CDR1 is SGHNT and CDR2 is YYREEE in the germline V gene (reference sequence). The CDR3 length is 13 residues. The V end was cut by 7 bases, the J end by 3 bases, with 13 bases between. CDR3 in DNA: TGTGCCAGCCACGCAGGGGCCGAAGAGACCCAGTACTTC. It is translated as CASHAGAEETQYF.

The chain is built from TRBV7-9 and TRBJ2-3; D may be TRBD2 (6 bases). CDR3 length: 16 amino acids. The germline V and J ends were trimmed by 5 bases and 0 bases, with 15 bases remaining between them. CDR1 is SEHNR and CDR2 is FQNEAQ in the germline V gene (reference sequence). CDR3 sequence (DNA): TGTGCCAGCAGCACTCCGTCCGGGACTAGCACAGATACGCAGTATTTT. Translation gives CASSTPSGTSTDTQYF.